This paragraph reports one T cell receptor (beta chain). This record belongs to a study of blood T cells in healthy people across ages. The CDR3 runs 15 residues. V shed 7 bases, J shed 7 bases, and the junction held 13 bases outside the gene matches. Germline CDR1 SGHTA, CDR2 FQGNSA. Sample-barcoded 5' priming and a J-beta primer mix drove a second PCR of roughly 6 to 12 cycles. TCRdb called the 5' RACE reads again in MiXCR, with one record for every CDR3 protein. Here the sample spans more than 1,400,000 distinct CDR3 sequences, 35% to 45% being singletons. The specimen was blood. This sequence was found in a woman aged 18-29 years in good health. V and J are TRBV7-2 and TRBJ2-7, with TRBD2 identical over 10 bases. The CDR3 protein is CASNSGLASYNEQYF. CDR3 coding DNA: TGTGCCAGCAACTCGGGACTAGCGAGCTACAATGAGCAGTACTTC.